These 13 T cell receptor beta chains share one sample of origin, sequenced in a study of CD8 T cells in Susac syndrome. After extraction with the RNeasy kit, roughly 0.45 to 1 ug of the RNA was reverse transcribed using random hexamers. TCRdb re-derived calls from the immunoSEQ multiplex PCR reads in MiXCR, one entry per CDR3 protein. Of roughly 130,000 distinct CDR3 sequences listed, 96% were seen once; the top ten hold approximately 0.15%. Sequences were obtained from CD4+ T cells from PBMCs. The source of these receptors is a human donor with Susac syndrome.

J is TRBJ1-2 and V is TRBV29-1, with a possible D match to TRBD1 (6 bases). This CDR3 has 14 residues. Looked up from germline, CDR1 is SQVTM and CDR2 is ANQGSEA. The germline V and J ends were trimmed by 6 bases and 0 bases, with 14 bases remaining between them. CDR3 region: CSVRGQGTNYGYTF. CDR3 nucleotide sequence: TGCAGCGTCAGGGGTCAGGGGACTAACTATGGCTACACCTTC.

The V and J genes are TRBV29-1 and TRBJ2-2; D might be TRBD1 or TRBD2, each matching 5 bases. The CDR3 contains 14 residues. The V end lost 3 bases, the J end lost 2 bases, and 10 bases lay between the germline ends. CDR1 SQVTM and CDR2 ANQGSEA come from the germline V gene. CDR3 nucleotide sequence: TGCAGCGTTGACGCAGGGACCAACACCGGGGAGCTGTTTTTT. It translates to CSVDAGTNTGELFF.

This clonotype occurred once. The chain combines TRBV6-5 with TRBJ2-1; TRBD2 matches 11 bases. Germline CDR1 and CDR2: MNHEY and SVGAGI. J lost 6 bases, V lost 7 bases, and 2 bases had no gene match. The CDR3 extends over 13 amino acids. Written as DNA, the CDR3 is TGTGCCAGCACTACTAGCGGGAGCAATGAGCAGTTCTTC. Its translation is CASTTSGSNEQFF.

The chain uses TRBV12-3 or TRBV12-4 and TRBJ2-1, with D tentatively TRBD1 (5 bases). V lost 2 bases to trimming and J lost 2 bases, with 7 bases between them. This CDR3 comprises 14 residues. CDR3 nucleotides: TGTGCCAGCAGTTTACCAGGGACCTACAATGAGCAGTTCTTC. This codes for CASSLPGTYNEQFF.

V usage is TRBV6-5 and J usage is TRBJ2-3, with D possibly being TRBD2 (6 bases). Trimming took 0 bases from V and 4 from J, leaving 11 bases between them. In germline, CDR1 is MNHEY, CDR2 SVGAGI. CDR3 size: 15 residues. Here the CDR3 reads CASSYSARDADTQYF. Written as DNA, the CDR3 is TGTGCCAGCAGTTACTCTGCGCGGGACGCAGATACGCAGTATTTT.

The V and J genes are TRBV29-1 and TRBJ2-5; no clear D gene. Germline lookup yields CDR1 SQVTM and CDR2 ANQGSEA. Trimming removed 5 bases at V and 0 bases at J, with 7 bases between. The CDR3 is 12 residues long. The CDR3 DNA reads TGCAGCGTTAGAACACACCAAGAGACCCAGTACTTC. Encoded protein: CSVRTHQETQYF.

In its sample, this clonotype was seen once. The chain employs TRBV24-1 and TRBJ1-5, with a possible D match to TRBD1 (5 bases). The germline V gene has CDR1 KGHDR and CDR2 SFDVKD. The ends were cut back, 4 bases at V and 0 bases at J, with 12 bases in the middle. This CDR3 is built from 16 residues. CDR3 loop: CATSDSRDVSNQPQHF. CDR3 in DNA: TGTGCCACCAGTGACAGCAGGGACGTTAGCAATCAGCCCCAGCATTTT.

The chain employs TRBV20-1 and TRBJ1-5; D remains ambiguous. The V gene lost 0 bases and the J gene lost 3 bases, with 6 bases spanning the gap. The CDR3 sequence is 13 residues long. Germline CDR1 reads DFQATT; CDR2 reads SNEGSKA (reference sequence). CDR3 nucleotide sequence: TGCAGTGCTAGAGAAAATACCAATCAGCCCCAGCATTTT. Protein: CSARENTNQPQHF.

The chain combines TRBV29-1 with TRBJ1-3; D is unresolved. The CDR3 spans 13 residues. Trimming took off 4 bases at V and 1 base at J, with 8 bases between the two ends. The germline V gene encodes CDR1 SQVTM and CDR2 ANQGSEA. CDR3 protein: CSVGGGSGNTIYF. For the CDR3, the DNA is TGCAGCGTTGGAGGAGGGTCTGGAAACACCATATATTTT.

The chain carries TRBV4-3 and TRBJ2-3; 12 bases fit TRBD2. The trim removed 1 base at V and 7 bases at J, leaving 3 bases unmatched. This CDR3 region has 15 residues. Germline lookup yields CDR1 LGHNA and CDR2 YSLEER. CDR3 amino acids: CASSQGLAGEYTQYF. CDR3 DNA: TGCGCCAGCAGCCAAGGACTAGCGGGAGAATATACGCAGTATTTT.

This clonotype was counted a single time. The V call is TRBV29-1, the J call TRBJ2-1, with 7 bases that match TRBD1. This CDR3 has 14 residues. Trimming removed 8 bases from V and 0 bases from J; junction bases left unmatched: 7. CDR1 is SQVTM, CDR2 ANQGSEA, per germline. Written as DNA, the CDR3 is TGCAGCCCCTGGGACAGAATCTCCTACAATGAGCAGTTCTTC. This gives the protein CSPWDRISYNEQFF.

The V gene is TRBV6-5, the J gene TRBJ2-5; 9 bases agree with TRBD1. The V gene's germline CDR1 is MNHEY and CDR2 SVGAGI. The CDR3 spans 16 residues. The V gene end was trimmed by 2 bases and the J gene end by 5 bases; junction bases not matched to a gene: 9. The CDR3 DNA is TGTGCCAGCAGTTACGGGGGGATGGGACAGGGCGAGACCCAGTACTTC. Encoded protein: CASSYGGMGQGETQYF.

The V and J genes are TRBV6-5 and TRBJ2-1; weak D call: TRBD2 (5 bases). The length of the CDR3 is 15 residues. V was trimmed by 6 bases and J by 10 bases, leaving 22 bases between them. In germline, CDR1 is MNHEY, CDR2 SVGAGI. This CDR3 reads CASSPVRVESGEQFF. In DNA form, the CDR3 reads TGTGCCAGCAGCCCCGTGCGGGTGGAAAGTGGGGAGCAGTTCTTC.